Each of the 2 T cell receptor beta chains below was sequenced from the same sample in a study of blood T cell repertoires in COVID-19. Some clones are missing from TCRdb's copy, which holds only in-frame ones; the method was immunoSEQ multiplex PCR. The sample carries 250,000 to 400,000 clones, 88% recorded once. Sequenced: peripheral blood. These TCRs come from a woman aged 25 to 39 with COVID-19, enrolled during active disease.

The chain combines TRBV5-1 with TRBJ1-6, with 10 nucleotides matching TRBD1. The CDR3 loop spans 16 amino acids. The junction had 2 bases not matched to a gene; V was cut back by 1 base and J by 4 bases. CDR1 and CDR2 (germline): SGHRS, YFSETQ. This CDR3 is CASSLSGQGYNSPLHF. As DNA, the CDR3 is TGCGCCAGCAGCTTGTCGGGACAGGGGTATAATTCACCCCTCCACTTT.

This chain connects TRBV19 to TRBJ2-1, with 8 nucleotides matching TRBD1. Germline values: CDR1 LNHDA, CDR2 SQIVND (reference sequence). The CDR3 has 13 amino acids. Trimming cost V 3 bases and J 7 bases; bases outside gene matches: 2. The CDR3, as DNA: TGTGCCAGTAGTATGACAGGGGTTAATGAGCAGTTCTTC. It yields the protein CASSMTGVNEQFF.